A single sample is the source of the 9 T cell receptor beta chains below, sequenced in a study of cytomegalovirus exposure and HLA in healthy donors. The PCR was carried out with 60 Vbeta primers and 13 Jbeta primers. Method: immunoSEQ multiplex PCR; TCRdb's copy keeps in-frame clones and lacks some. Of approximately 150,000 clones in the sample, about 75% were seen once. Sample: PBMCs. The receptor set was obtained from a man aged 60 to 75 in good health and CMV-seronegative.

The V gene is TRBV28, the J gene TRBJ2-3; D perhaps matches TRBD2 (5 bases). V dropped 2 bases and J dropped 4 bases, with 10 bases sitting between them. Germline CDR1 MDHEN, CDR2 SYDVKM. The CDR3 spans 14 residues. DNA for the CDR3: TGTGCCAGCAGTTTAACCGGGATTGCAGATACGCAGTATTTT. This gives the protein CASSLTGIADTQYF.

The sample holds a few counts of this clone. V is TRBV28 and J is TRBJ2-5, with 7 bases identical to TRBD1. The J call may be mistaken, given a closer DNA end match to TRBJ2-7. The germline gives CDR1 MDHEN, CDR2 SYDVKM. This CDR3 is built from 15 residues. The CDR3 here is CASSLMGQSLYEQYF. The CDR3 bases are TGTGCCAGCAGTTTAATGGGACAGAGTCTCTACGAGCAGTACTTC.

The chain carries TRBV4-2 and TRBJ1-4, with D perhaps TRBD1 (5 bases). Germline lookup yields CDR1 LGHNA and CDR2 YNFKEQ. The length of the CDR3 is 17 residues. The V gene lost 0 bases and the J gene lost 3 bases, with 14 bases spanning the gap. DNA for the CDR3: TGTGCCAGCAGCCAAGATCGGGGGGGGTCTGCTAATGAAAAACTGTTTTTT. It codes for CASSQDRGGSANEKLFF.

This clone was counted a few times. The chain couples TRBV2 to TRBJ1-1, with D perhaps TRBD1 (6 bases). The CDR3 has 16 residues. Trimming took 6 bases from V and 1 from J, leaving 18 bases between them. CDR1 is SNHLY, CDR2 FYNNEI, per germline. The CDR3 nucleotides are TGTGCCAGCAGCGGAGGAACGGGACACCCGAACACTGAAGCTTTCTTT. This translates into CASSGGTGHPNTEAFF.

The chain employs TRBV6-1 and TRBJ2-4; 8 positions agree with TRBD2. The junction had 6 bases not matched to a gene; V was cut back by 6 bases and J by 8 bases. Germline V CDR1 and CDR2: MNHNS, SASEGT. There are 13 residues in the CDR3. In nucleotides, the CDR3 is TGTGCCAGCAGGGCGGGGGGCAATCACATTCAGTACTTC. This translates into CASRAGGNHIQYF.

The rearrangement joins TRBV19 to TRBJ2-7; no clear D. This CDR3 spans 16 amino acids. Germline loops: CDR1 LNHDA, CDR2 SQIVND (reference sequence). V dropped 5 bases and J dropped 2 bases, with 19 bases sitting between them. CDR3 region: CASSSQTERRTYEQYF. The CDR3 DNA follows: TGTGCCAGTAGTTCCCAGACGGAAAGGAGAACCTACGAGCAGTACTTC. Full variable domain (rest looked up from reference TRBV19 and TRBJ2-7): DGGITQSPKYLFRKEGQNVTLSCEQNLNHDAMYWYRQDPGQGLRLIYYSQIVNDFQKGDIAEGYSVSREKKESFPLTVTSAQKNPTAFYLCASSSQTERRTYEQYFGPGTRLTVT.

The chain couples TRBV9 to TRBJ2-1, with TRBD1 as a possible D gene (6 bases). Deletions cut 1 base from V and 4 bases from J, with 9 bases between. The CDR3 consists of 14 residues. Germline V lookup: CDR1 SGDLS, CDR2 YYNGEE. The CDR3 loop reads CASSVKGGYNEQFF. The CDR3 nucleotides are TGTGCCAGCAGCGTAAAAGGGGGTTACAATGAGCAGTTCTTC.

This sequence joins TRBV5-1 and TRBJ2-1, with D unclear. Germline V gene data show CDR1 as SGHRS and CDR2 as YFSETQ. The CDR3 spans 15 residues. Trimming removed 0 bases at V and 0 bases at J, with 7 bases between. Written as DNA, the CDR3 is TGCGCCAGCAGCTTGGAGCTGTTCTCCTACAATGAGCAGTTCTTC. Its protein is CASSLELFSYNEQFF. Full variable domain (outside the CDR3, taken from reference TRBV5-1 and TRBJ2-1): KAGVTQTPRYLIKTRGQQVTLSCSPISGHRSVSWYQQTPGQGLQFLFEYFSETQRNKGNFPGRFSGRQFSNSRSEMNVSTLELGDSALYLCASSLELFSYNEQFFGPGTRLTVL.

V usage is TRBV6-5 and J usage is TRBJ2-7; 9 bases match TRBD1. With V trimmed by 3 bases and J by 4 bases, 10 bases remained unmatched. CDR1 is MNHEY and CDR2 is SVGAGI in the germline V gene. The CDR3 runs to 16 residues. The CDR3 here is CASSYTLPGQGYEQYF. CDR3 sequence (DNA): TGTGCCAGCAGTTATACTTTACCGGGACAGGGTTACGAGCAGTACTTC.